The TCR beta chain under discussion was sequenced for a study of T-cell memory formation after mild COVID-19. Across the study: Largely donor-specific sequence clusters came from two donors.

One entry per CDR3 protein results from TCRdb running MiXCR on the 5' RACE reads. There are about 170,000 distinct CDR3 sequences in the sample; 10% to 15% occur only once, and roughly 3.3% lies in the top ten. In germline, CDR1 is SGHRS, CDR2 YFSETQ. Deletions cut 4 bases from V and 4 bases from J, with 13 bases between. The CDR3 has 14 residues. The sample was PBMCs or a T cell subset sorted from them (not recorded which). The source is a man younger than 35 who had mild COVID-19 (a few samples of this study predate the infection). Cell type and time point are not known. The chain combines TRBV5-1 with TRBJ2-3; D possibly corresponds to TRBD1 (5 bases). The CDR3 is CASSPRQGPDTQYF. CDR3 DNA sequence: TGCGCCAGCAGCCCTCGGCAGGGCCCAGATACGCAGTATTTT.